Following are 4 T cell receptor beta chains from one sample sequenced in a study of blood T cell repertoires in COVID-19. Using immunoSEQ multiplex PCR, the repertoire was profiled, and TCRdb retains in-frame clones only, with some absent. The sample consists of 29,000 or so clones, under 95% of them appearing once. Sequencing used peripheral blood. The source of these receptors is a man aged 50 or older with active COVID-19.

V is TRBV7-9 and J is TRBJ2-7; a weak D match, TRBD1 (6 bases). Trimming removed 4 bases from V and 3 bases from J, with 16 bases in between. The CDR3 is 15 residues long. Germline CDR1 is SEHNR and CDR2 is FQNEAQ (reference sequence). CDR3 nucleotide sequence: TGTGCCAGCAGCTACACGCAGGGGCCCATCTACGAGCAGTACTTC. Residues: CASSYTQGPIYEQYF.

The chain carries TRBV25-1 and TRBJ2-5, with TRBD2 matching over 7 bases. CDR3 length: 14 residues. V dropped 2 bases and J dropped 5; count of bases not matched to a gene: 5. Germline CDR1 is MGHDK and CDR2 is SYGVNS. The CDR3 reads CASSEGGGGETQYF. In DNA form, the CDR3 reads TGTGCCAGCAGTGAAGGGGGGGGAGGGGAGACCCAGTACTTC. Looking up the rest from reference TRBV25-1 and TRBJ2-5 gives the full variable domain: EADIYQTPRYLVIGTGKKITLECSQTMGHDKMYWYQQDPGMELHLIHYSYGVNSTEKGDLSSESTVSRIRTEHFPLTLESARPSHTSQYLCASSEGGGGETQYFGPGTRLLVL.

V usage is TRBV7-2 and J usage is TRBJ1-5, with TRBD1 as a possible D gene (5 bases). V was cut by 3 bases and J by 7 bases, with 10 bases left in between. This CDR3 comprises 13 residues. Germline loops: CDR1 SGHTA, CDR2 FQGNSA. CDR3 protein: CASSFAGDQPQHF. CDR3 sequence (DNA): TGTGCCAGCAGCTTTGCGGGGGACCAGCCCCAGCATTTT. Variable domain in full (rest from reference TRBV7-2 and TRBJ1-5): GAGVSQSPSNKVTEKGKDVELRCDPISGHTALYWYRQSLGQGLEFLIYFQGNSAPDKSGLPSDRFSAERTGGSVSTLTIQRTQQEDSAVYLCASSFAGDQPQHFGDGTRLSIL.

The chain links TRBV19 to TRBJ2-7; no reliable D call. The CDR3 covers 12 residues. Looked up from germline, CDR1 is LNHDA and CDR2 is SQIVND (reference sequence). V lost 4 bases and J lost 3, with 7 bases in between. This CDR3 is CASSKNYYEQYF. The DNA of the CDR3 is TGTGCCAGTAGTAAGAACTACTACGAGCAGTACTTC.